The 5 T cell receptor beta chains in this list originate from one sample, sequenced in a study of cytomegalovirus exposure and HLA in healthy donors. The PCR was carried out with 60 Vbeta primers and 13 Jbeta primers. Sequencing used immunoSEQ multiplex PCR; TCRdb keeps in-frame clones, though not all of them. The sample lists 200,000 to 250,000 clones, around 89% seen once, with 0.95% to 1.1% in the top ten. Sequenced material: PBMCs. Every receptor here comes from a woman in her late teens or twenties in good health and CMV-seronegative.

V is TRBV19 and J is TRBJ2-7; D might be TRBD1 (5 bases). Trimming took 1 base from V and 2 from J, leaving 9 bases between them. CDR3 length: 14 amino acids. Germline CDR1 LNHDA, CDR2 SQIVND (reference sequence). CDR3 DNA: TGTGCCAGTAGTATAGTAAGGGGTACCTACGAGCAGTACTTC. Its translation is CASSIVRGTYEQYF.

The chain joins TRBV7-3 to TRBJ2-1, with 16 bases lining up with TRBD2. CDR3 length: 15 amino acids. CDR1 and CDR2 from the germline V gene are SGHTA and FQGTGA. V shed 5 bases, J shed 15 bases, and the junction held 10 bases outside the gene matches. CDR3 residues: CASSPEGLAGGLRFF. The CDR3 DNA reads as TGTGCCAGCAGCCCGGAGGGACTAGCGGGAGGGTTGCGGTTCTTC.

V and J are TRBV9 and TRBJ1-2, with 9 bases aligning to TRBD1. CDR3 length: 16 amino acids. Germline CDR1 is SGDLS and CDR2 is YYNGEE. Trimming removed 3 bases from V and 2 bases from J; junction bases left unmatched: 8. CDR3 bases: TGTGCCAGCAGCGAGAGGGGACAGGGACAGAACTATGGCTACACCTTC. This encodes CASSERGQGQNYGYTF.

The V and J genes are TRBV6-1 and TRBJ1-4, with D possibly matching TRBD1 (5 bases). Germline V gene data show CDR1 as MNHNS and CDR2 as SASEGT. Between the trimmed V and J ends, which lost 4 bases and 6 bases, there was a span of 18 bases. CDR3 length: 16 residues. As DNA, the CDR3 is TGTGCCAGCAGTGCGGTACGTGGAGGGGATCATGAAAAACTGTTTTTT. Its translation: CASSAVRGGDHEKLFF.

The chain has TRBV5-6 and TRBJ1-5, with a weak D call TRBD1 (6 bases). The CDR3 covers 14 residues. CDR1 is SGHDT, CDR2 YYEEEE, per germline. Trimming stripped 0 bases from V and 5 bases from J, with 9 bases between. The DNA of the CDR3 is TGTGCCAGCAGCTTGGCACAGGGCCATCAGCCCCAGCATTTT. Protein sequence: CASSLAQGHQPQHF.